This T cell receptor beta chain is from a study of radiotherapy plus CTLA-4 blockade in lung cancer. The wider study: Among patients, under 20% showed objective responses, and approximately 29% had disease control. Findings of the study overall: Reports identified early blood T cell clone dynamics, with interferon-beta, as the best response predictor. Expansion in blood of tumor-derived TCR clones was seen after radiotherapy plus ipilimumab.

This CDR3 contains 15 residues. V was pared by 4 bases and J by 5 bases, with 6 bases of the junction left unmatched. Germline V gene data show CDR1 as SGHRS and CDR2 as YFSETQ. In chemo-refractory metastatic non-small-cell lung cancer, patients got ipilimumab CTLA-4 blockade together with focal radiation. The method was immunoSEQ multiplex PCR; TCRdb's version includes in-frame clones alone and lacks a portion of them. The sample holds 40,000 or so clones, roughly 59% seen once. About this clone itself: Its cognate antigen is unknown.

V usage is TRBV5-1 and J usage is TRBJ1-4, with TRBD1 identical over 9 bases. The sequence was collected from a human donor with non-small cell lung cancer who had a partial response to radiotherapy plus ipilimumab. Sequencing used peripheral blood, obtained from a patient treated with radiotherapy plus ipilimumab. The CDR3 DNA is TGCGCCAGCAGCGCCGGACAGGGGCGGAATGAAAAACTGTTTTTT. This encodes CASSAGQGRNEKLFF.